This T cell receptor (beta chain) was identified in a study of STAT5B mutations in CD4+ large granular lymphocyte leukemia. The table came from immunoSEQ multiplex PCR; TCRdb's copy has only in-frame clones and leaves some out. The sample lists tens of thousands of clones; roughly 70% were seen once. The germline V gene has CDR1 MNHEY and CDR2 SMNVEV (reference sequence). V was trimmed by 6 bases and J by 3 bases, leaving 6 bases between them. The CDR3 sequence is 12 residues long. The V call is TRBV27, the J call TRBJ1-5; no clear D gene. This receptor was obtained from a human donor in good health. Sequenced input: CD4+ T cells from blood buffy coats. The CDR3 is CASRRVNQPQHF. The CDR3 nucleotides are TGTGCCAGCAGAAGGGTCAATCAGCCCCAGCATTTT.